These T cell receptor beta chains were read from a single sample in a study of cytomegalovirus exposure and HLA in healthy donors. Sequencing used immunoSEQ multiplex PCR; TCRdb keeps in-frame clones, though not all of them. The table has approximately 220,000 clones, over 80% seen once. The source material was PBMCs. Receptors originate from a boy aged 2 to 10 in good health and CMV-seronegative. The conserved cysteine and the conserved F or W are not part of the CDR3 here. D genes are given only for firm matches. Clone size is not always given. Where it is, it says once, few, many or a class for expanded clones.

v_call clone_size d_call cdr3_aa
TRBV14 - - ASSNLGAGALQETQY
TRBV15 once - ATHSLSANTGELF
TRBV19 - - ASSIEADEAF
TRBV5-1 few TRBD1 ASSLEEGAYGYT
TRBV2 once - ASRGGQIDTEAF
TRBV5-1 - - ASSAGATGTGELF
TRBV6-1 - TRBD1 ASSDQGVVANTEAF
TRBV9 - TRBD2 ASSPTSGQETQY
TRBV11-2 - TRBD2 ASGPLAGFQETQY
TRBV6-1 - - ASSQGPLSYGYT
TRBV28 - TRBD2 ASSLGGGGVYEQY
TRBV30 - TRBD2 AWSALAATGELF
TRBV6-1 - - ASRRGTEAF
TRBV5-1 - TRBD1 ASSTGQGLSYEQY
TRBV6-1 - - ASNLQGTVATEAF
TRBV11-1 - TRBD2 ASSDGTSGGARNEQF
TRBV19 - TRBD1 ASSIRTGNRETQY
TRBV27 - - ASSFGAGNIYEQY
TRBV7-8 - TRBD2 ASSLVGSGRSYEQY
TRBV19 - TRBD1 ASSMETGGYSGYT
TRBV2 - TRBD2 ASSGGEIGNEQF
TRBV7-9 - - ASSWGQAQETQY
TRBV19 - - ASKQDEGGYT
TRBV12-5 - - ASGPTPGVGPYGYT
TRBV14 once - ASSPHSGELF
TRBV7-9 - TRBD1 ASSAGQGAGEAF
TRBV7-9 - - ASSLAGQYGYT
TRBV10-3 - - AISEEGVPQETQY
TRBV27 - TRBD1 ASSFTGGSPNYGYT
TRBV10-3 - - AISESQGWSEAF
TRBV5-6 - - ASSSGTPATNEKLF
TRBV5-6 few TRBD2 ASSPGLVNEQY
TRBV19 few - ASSMTVGTEAF
TRBV5-6 - TRBD2 ASSLEVTSGTDTQY
TRBV19 - - ASSKDGLYQPQH
TRBV11-3 - TRBD2 ASSRGLAADTQY
TRBV10-3 - - ATQGGEQY
TRBV5-5 - - ASSLASPGRGYEQY
TRBV2 few - ASMVGRAMNTEAF
TRBV30 - TRBD2 AWSVRRLATTGELF
TRBV1 - - TSSQDGTRTEAF
TRBV6-5 - - ASSYHGANVLT
TRBV7-9 few - ASSQEGSYEQY
TRBV7-9 - TRBD2 ASSLPLLAGGPSNEQF
TRBV6-1 - TRBD2 ASSPSGSVYEQY
TRBV30 - TRBD2 AWSVVRWLAGEAPTGELF
TRBV5-6 - TRBD2 ASTSGLADYNEQF
TRBV6-4 - - ASSETGKQPQH
TRBV13 - - ASSFPTGSDEQF
TRBV29-1 few TRBD1 SVGGLGTGAPSYEQY